The entry below gives a single T cell receptor beta chain sequence along with its context. This entry belongs to a study of blood T cell repertoires in COVID-19. Each participant's cohort was designated according to participant-reported clinical history. V shed 7 bases, J shed 1 base, and the junction held 5 bases outside the gene matches. This CDR3 comprises 14 residues. Germline values: CDR1 SQVTM, CDR2 ANQGSEA. Repertoires were generated with immunoSEQ multiplex PCR, while TCRdb's copy carries only in-frame clones and drops some. The data contain about 160,000 clones, more than 65% of them singletons.

The chain employs TRBV29-1 and TRBJ2-7; TRBD1 matches at 12 bases. The sequence came from a man between 60 and 75 years old who had recovered from COVID-19. Sequencing was carried out using PBMCs or T cells enriched from blood (not recorded which). As DNA, the CDR3 is TGCAGCGCCAAGGGACAGGGGGCGTCCTACGAGCAGTACTTC. Its protein product is CSAKGQGASYEQYF.